A selection of T cell receptor beta chains follows, all from one sample in a study of blood T cell repertoires in COVID-19. Sequencing was performed with immunoSEQ multiplex PCR; in TCRdb, only in-frame clones are kept and a portion is missing. The sample consists of under 85,000 clones, roughly 80% of them appearing once. Sequences were obtained from peripheral blood. All receptors come from a man between 50 and 59 years old with COVID-19, enrolled during active disease. The CDR3 runs from the conserved cysteine through the conserved F or W. The order of the fields is J gene, V gene, clone size, D gene, CDR3 DNA, CDR3 protein. The D gene is left open where the match is weak. Clone size appears in some rows only: once, few, many, or a class for an expanded clone.

>TRBJ2-5|TRBV7-7|once|TRBD2
TGTGCCAGCAGCTTTGGAGCGGGGGGGGAGGAGACCCAGTACTTC
CASSFGAGGEETQYF
>TRBJ2-1|TRBV2|-|TRBD2
TGTGCCAGCAGTTCTCCTATCACTAGCGGGGGGGCCAATGAGCAGTTCTTC
CASSSPITSGGANEQFF
>TRBJ1-2|TRBV19|few|-
TGTGCCAGTAGTCGGGCAGGGAAAGGCTACACCTTC
CASSRAGKGYTF
>TRBJ2-5|TRBV4-2|-|TRBD2
TGTGCCAGCAGCCAAGCAGTCGGGCTAGCGGAAGAGACCCAGTACTTC
CASSQAVGLAEETQYF
>TRBJ2-5|TRBV9|few|TRBD2
TGTGCCAGCAGCGGCGGGGGGGCCGGGGAGACCCAGTACTTC
CASSGGGAGETQYF
>TRBJ1-2|TRBV15|-|-
TGTGCCACCAGCACCGTAGGTATAGGGGGATTGCACGGTGGCTACACCTTC
CATSTVGIGGLHGGYTF
>TRBJ1-1|TRBV9|-|TRBD1
TGTGCCAGCAGCGTCGCCGGGACAGCCACTGAAGCTTTCTTT
CASSVAGTATEAFF
>TRBJ2-1|TRBV3-1/TRBV3-2|once|-
TGTGCCAGCAGCCAAGATGGATCCCCCGGGGGAAATGAGCAGTTCTTC
CASSQDGSPGGNEQFF
>TRBJ2-3|TRBV29-1|once|-
TGCAGCGTTGAAGTGTCCAGGGTTTCAGATACGCAGTATTTT
CSVEVSRVSDTQYF
>TRBJ2-2|TRBV9|-|TRBD2
TGTGCCAGCAGCGTAGCTATGCGGGGGAACGGGGAGCTGTTTTTT
CASSVAMRGNGELFF
>TRBJ2-2|TRBV19|-|TRBD2
TGTGCCACGGCTGGGCGGGGGGGAACCGGGGAGCTGTTTTTT
CATAGRGGTGELFF
>TRBJ2-1|TRBV24-1|-|-
TGTGCCACCAGTGATTCAGGGGTAGAGCAGTTCTTC
CATSDSGVEQFF
>TRBJ2-1|TRBV6-4|-|-
TGTGCCAACTTGTGGCCCCTAGGCAATGAGCAGTTCTTC
CANLWPLGNEQFF
>TRBJ2-7|TRBV3-1/TRBV3-2|-|-
TGTGCCAGCAGCCAAGGTGCTTTTGGCCCCTACGAGCAGTACTTC
CASSQGAFGPYEQYF
>TRBJ2-1|TRBV21-1|-|-
TGTGCCAGCAGCAAACAGGGGATTCCGTTCTTC
CASSKQGIPFF
>TRBJ2-1|TRBV28|-|-
TGTGCCAGCAGTGTCCTAGCGCAAGCCTACAATGAGCAGTTCTTC
CASSVLAQAYNEQFF
>TRBJ2-2|TRBV4-1|-|-
TGCGCCAGCAGCCAAGTCTTCCCGAGGAACGGGGAGCTGTTTTTT
CASSQVFPRNGELFF
>TRBJ1-5|TRBV7-2|-|-
TGTGCCAGCGGAGTGCAGTCATCCAATCAGCCCCAGCATTTT
CASGVQSSNQPQHF
>TRBJ2-7|TRBV7-6|once|-
TGTGCCAGCAGCTTAGCCAGGGCCAACGAGCAGTACTTC
CASSLARANEQYF
>TRBJ2-5|TRBV4-3|-|TRBD2
TGCGCCAGCAGCCAGGCGGGGGGGACGGAGACCCAGTACTTC
CASSQAGGTETQYF
>TRBJ2-5|TRBV7-2|-|TRBD2
TGTGCCAGCAGCTTAGCGCGGGGTAGCGGGGGTAATGGAGAGACCCAGTACTTC
CASSLARGSGGNGETQYF
>TRBJ2-7|TRBV23-1|-|-
TGCGCCAGCAGTCCCAGCATACGAGGGCAGTACTTC
CASSPSIRGQYF
>TRBJ1-2|TRBV5-1|-|-
TGCGCCAGCAGGGGGACTTCACATGGCTACACCTTC
CASRGTSHGYTF
>TRBJ2-3|TRBV5-1|-|TRBD2
TGCGCCAGCAGGAGGGTAGGACTAGAGACAGATACGCAGTATTTT
CASRRVGLETDTQYF
>TRBJ2-5|TRBV4-2|-|TRBD2
TGTGCCAGCAGCCAAGGGACTAGCGGGGGGGCCCGGGGAGAGACCCAGTACTTC
CASSQGTSGGARGETQYF
>TRBJ2-4|TRBV10-2|-|TRBD2
TGCGCCAGCAGTGAACCAAGGACTAGCGGGGTCCCGGGATCCAAAAACATTCAGTACTTC
CASSEPRTSGVPGSKNIQYF
>TRBJ1-1|TRBV6-5|-|TRBD1
TGTGCCAGCACTCAGCTAACCAGGGGGATCACTGAAGCTTTCTTT
CASTQLTRGITEAFF
>TRBJ2-7|TRBV27|-|-
TGTGCCAGCAGTTTATCAGGGGGATCATCCCCCTACGAGCAGTACTTC
CASSLSGGSSPYEQYF
>TRBJ2-2|TRBV6-2/TRBV6-3|-|-
TGTGCCAGCAGTTCGGTCAGGGGTCCCACCGGGGAGCTGTTTTTT
CASSSVRGPTGELFF
>TRBJ2-7|TRBV7-9|-|-
TGTGCCAGCAGCTTAGGCCCACAGGTCTCCTACGAGCAGTACTTC
CASSLGPQVSYEQYF
>TRBJ2-7|TRBV7-9|-|TRBD2
TGTGCCAGCAGCGCGGCGGGGGAGACTTGGGAGCAGTACTTC
CASSAAGETWEQYF
>TRBJ2-1|TRBV12-5|-|-
TGTGCTAGTGGAAACAGGGTCGAGCAGTTCTTC
CASGNRVEQFF